A selection of T cell receptor beta chains follows, all from one sample in a study of blood T cells in healthy people across ages. TCRdb ran MiXCR on the 5' RACE reads and lists one entry per CDR3 protein. The sample consists of about 940,000 distinct CDR3 sequences, roughly 48% of them appearing once. Sequenced sample: blood. These receptors were taken from a man aged 25 to 40 in good health. CDR3s leave out the opening cysteine and the closing phenylalanine or tryptophan. Each record gives: V gene, J gene, CDR3 protein.

v_gene: TRBV4-2
j_gene: TRBJ1-2
CDR3aa: ASSQERDWYGYT

v_gene: TRBV5-1
j_gene: TRBJ1-2
CDR3aa: ASSPAGQGDGYT

v_gene: TRBV18
j_gene: TRBJ2-5
CDR3aa: ASSLDFGQQETQY

v_gene: TRBV5-1
j_gene: TRBJ2-7
CDR3aa: ASSSWTLEQY

v_gene: TRBV4-1
j_gene: TRBJ2-3
CDR3aa: ASSRDNTDTQY

v_gene: TRBV28
j_gene: TRBJ2-5
CDR3aa: ASSPLRDYSYGQY

v_gene: TRBV29-1
j_gene: NA
CDR3aa: SVAGGSGPSYEQY

v_gene: TRBV29-1
j_gene: TRBJ2-3
CDR3aa: SFAGVQDTQY

v_gene: TRBV20-1
j_gene: TRBJ1-4
CDR3aa: SAADRVPDEKLF

v_gene: TRBV7-2
j_gene: TRBJ2-1
CDR3aa: ASSLGPASTYNEQF

v_gene: TRBV20-1
j_gene: TRBJ2-3
CDR3aa: SERGGQTDTQY

v_gene: TRBV5-1
j_gene: TRBJ1-4
CDR3aa: ASSLSHRGDEKLF

v_gene: TRBV2
j_gene: TRBJ2-7
CDR3aa: ASSALGRTLISYEQY

v_gene: TRBV2
j_gene: TRBJ1-4
CDR3aa: ASAGPGTTNEKLF

v_gene: TRBV11-2
j_gene: TRBJ1-2
CDR3aa: ASSSRQALANYGYT

v_gene: TRBV7-9
j_gene: TRBJ2-1
CDR3aa: ASSWGTSEQF

v_gene: TRBV7-2
j_gene: TRBJ1-5
CDR3aa: ASSLVAGGSNQPQH

v_gene: TRBV20-1
j_gene: TRBJ2-1
CDR3aa: SALWSSYNEQF

v_gene: TRBV24-1
j_gene: TRBJ2-6
CDR3aa: ATSPGGSGANVLT

v_gene: TRBV7-9
j_gene: TRBJ2-3
CDR3aa: ASSTGTSGATDLHTDTQY

v_gene: TRBV20-1
j_gene: TRBJ1-5
CDR3aa: SATQGAGSNQPQH

v_gene: TRBV6-2/TRBV6-3
j_gene: TRBJ2-1
CDR3aa: ASSYSSLAVERLVLYNEQF

v_gene: TRBV20-1
j_gene: TRBJ2-2
CDR3aa: SAKGGRGVLTGELF

v_gene: TRBV9
j_gene: TRBJ2-5
CDR3aa: ASSVSAGDQETQY

v_gene: TRBV24-1
j_gene: TRBJ2-3
CDR3aa: ATGWGSTDTQY

v_gene: TRBV11-2
j_gene: TRBJ2-5
CDR3aa: ASRNGRYQETQY

v_gene: TRBV5-1
j_gene: TRBJ2-1
CDR3aa: ASIELAGGPNEQF

v_gene: TRBV28
j_gene: TRBJ2-7
CDR3aa: ASSLETSRSYEQY

v_gene: TRBV27
j_gene: TRBJ1-5
CDR3aa: ASSLYEGQPQH

v_gene: TRBV5-1
j_gene: TRBJ2-7
CDR3aa: ASSLGLEGEQY

v_gene: TRBV11-3
j_gene: TRBJ2-2
CDR3aa: ASSSWDLDTGELF

v_gene: TRBV20-1
j_gene: TRBJ2-3
CDR3aa: SAFLPGANTQY

v_gene: TRBV29-1
j_gene: TRBJ2-3
CDR3aa: SVGTWTGTDTQY

v_gene: TRBV3-1
j_gene: TRBJ2-5
CDR3aa: ASSQDAETQY

v_gene: TRBV3-1
j_gene: NA
CDR3aa: ASSQRLAGGSETQY

v_gene: TRBV12-3/TRBV12-4
j_gene: TRBJ2-3
CDR3aa: ASSALAGGPLGTDTQY

v_gene: TRBV4-1
j_gene: TRBJ2-5
CDR3aa: ASAQDQAGEQY

v_gene: TRBV6-5
j_gene: NA
CDR3aa: ASSYSFTGPYEQY

v_gene: TRBV4-1
j_gene: TRBJ2-5
CDR3aa: ATAQTGKETQY

v_gene: TRBV6-2/TRBV6-3
j_gene: TRBJ2-7
CDR3aa: ASRRLYEQY

v_gene: TRBV3-1
j_gene: TRBJ1-5
CDR3aa: ASSQDVADSNQPQH

v_gene: TRBV29-1
j_gene: TRBJ2-5
CDR3aa: SVERAPQETQY

v_gene: TRBV7-9
j_gene: TRBJ2-6
CDR3aa: ASSLAPDSSGANVLT

v_gene: TRBV4-1
j_gene: TRBJ1-6
CDR3aa: ASSQEWAENSPLH

v_gene: TRBV9
j_gene: TRBJ2-5
CDR3aa: ASSAAGGRETQY

v_gene: TRBV27
j_gene: TRBJ2-7
CDR3aa: ASSLRALFYEQY